The present entry profiles one T cell receptor beta chain with its context. The antigen remains undetermined. The junction departs from the called germline gene at one end, perhaps through a read error. Quantitative 5'-RACE was performed with molecular barcodes, and it yielded the TCR beta libraries. TCRdb re-called the 5' RACE reads through MiXCR, storing one row per CDR3 protein. The data contain about 220,000 distinct CDR3 sequences, roughly 25% of them seen just once; the ten biggest clones take up 6.6%. The data were taken from a study of CD8 T cells in ankylosing spondylitis. Study-wide findings and caveats: Earlier authors reported some of these motif variants in reactive arthritis synovial fluid and blood. What seemed typical of ankylosing spondylitis blood was a TCR beta motif built from eight highly homologous variants. CD8+ disease-linked clones were present at relatively low frequencies in blood.

Germline loops: CDR1 DFQATT, CDR2 SNEGSKA (reference sequence). The length of the CDR3 is 12 residues. The sequenced sample was blood, either unsorted or a sorted T cell fraction (not recorded which). The clonotype originates from a male donor with ankylosing spondylitis or in good health (not recorded which). The gene calls are TRBV20-1 and TRBJ2-5; D call uncertain. The CDR3 sequence: CSARDLSRVGNF. CDR3 sequence (DNA): TGCAGTGCTAGAGATTTAAGTAGGGTAGGGAACTTC.